This T cell receptor (beta chain) was recorded in a study of blood T cell repertoires in COVID-19. As for the study in general: There were acute and convalescent COVID-19 samples, and they came from the United States, Italy and Spain.

Participants spanned ages about 18 to 89 years and resided in roughly 26 US areas. Exposed study participants had met a COVID-19 case within 2 weeks before entry. As originally analysed: Cell counts per sample came from amplifying reference gene primers. The repertoire was sequenced with immunoSEQ multiplex PCR; TCRdb's copy has only in-frame clones and lacks some. That table is the source of V, J and clone size, and D and trimming were worked out from the DNA. The profile shows hundreds of thousands of clones, about 88% of them singletons. This clone appeared once. The germline gives CDR1 KGHDR, CDR2 SFDVKD. V lost 5 bases to trimming and J lost 6 bases; unmatched junction nucleotides: 6. The CDR3 runs 16 residues.

The chain uses TRBV24-1 and TRBJ1-4; 12 bases are shared with TRBD1. The TCR comes from a young woman who had been exposed to COVID-19. The sequencing sample was made of PBMCs or T cells enriched from blood (not recorded which). The CDR3 DNA sequence: TGTGCCACCAGTGCCGGGGACAGGGGGCGAGATGAAAAACTGTTTTTT. It translates to CATSAGDRGRDEKLFF.